A selection of T cell receptor beta chains follows, all from one sample in a study of OX40 agonist ivuxolimab in advanced cancers. Repertoires were generated with immunoSEQ multiplex PCR, while TCRdb's copy carries only in-frame clones and drops some. In the table there are 7,500 to 10,000 clones, roughly 71% of which are singletons. The material sequenced was CD4+ or CD8+ T cells sorted from blood, taken in a trial of the OX40 agonist ivuxolimab. These receptors came from an adult with an advanced solid tumor such as melanoma, head and neck, liver or kidney cancer. CDR3s include the opening cysteine and the closing phenylalanine or tryptophan. A D gene is named only where the DNA matches it firmly. Size is stated for part of the rows, as once, few or many counts, or as a class when the clone is expanded.

j_call v_call d_call clone_size cdr3_aa cdr3_nt
TRBJ2-5 TRBV4-1 TRBD2 NA CASSGTSGGSQETQYF TGCGCCAGCAGCGGAACTAGCGGGGGTTCCCAAGAGACCCAGTACTTC
TRBJ1-2 TRBV5-8 NA NA CASCNPRKTYGYTF TGTGCCAGCTGCAATCCACGAAAGACCTATGGCTACACCTTC
TRBJ1-6 TRBV19 NA NA CASRDRMSSYNSPLHF TGTGCCAGTAGGGACAGAATGAGCTCCTATAATTCACCCCTCCACTTT
TRBJ1-1 TRBV25-1 NA NA CASSRGGFAEAFF TGTGCCAGCAGTAGGGGGGGCTTTGCTGAAGCTTTCTTT
TRBJ2-1 TRBV6-1 NA few CAIDSGTQGGDEQFF TGTGCCATCGACTCCGGGACTCAGGGGGGGGATGAGCAGTTCTTC
TRBJ1-2 TRBV9 NA once CASSTQGDGYTF TGTGCCAGCAGCACACAGGGAGATGGCTACACCTTC
TRBJ1-1 TRBV7-9 TRBD1 NA CASSKRGTGGVGDTEAFF TGTGCCAGCAGCAAAAGAGGGACAGGGGGGGTTGGCGACACTGAAGCTTTCTTT
TRBJ1-4 TRBV7-2 NA NA CASSLGYKTNEKLFF TGTGCCAGCAGCTTAGGGTACAAGACTAATGAAAAACTGTTTTTT
TRBJ2-7 TRBV27 NA NA CASSLGAVYEQYF TGTGCCAGCAGTTTAGGGGCAGTTTACGAGCAGTACTTC
TRBJ1-1 TRBV27 NA NA CASSLSGQNTEAFF TGTGCCAGCAGTTTATCAGGACAGAACACTGAAGCTTTCTTT
TRBJ2-2 TRBV9 NA once CASSPRKGRVGGELFF TGTGCCAGCAGCCCACGAAAGGGCAGGGTTGGCGGGGAGCTGTTTTTT
TRBJ2-3 TRBV13 TRBD2 NA CASSTTESQFFSGGAMDTQYF TGTGCCAGCAGCACAACGGAGAGCCAGTTCTTTAGCGGGGGGGCGATGGATACGCAGTATTTT
TRBJ1-5 TRBV2 TRBD1 NA CASSDDRERGQPQHF TGTGCCAGCAGCGACGACAGGGAGAGAGGCCAGCCCCAGCATTTT
TRBJ2-7 TRBV7-8 NA NA CASSAEQSNSYEQYF TGTGCCAGCAGCGCCGAGCAAAGCAACAGCTACGAGCAGTACTTC
TRBJ2-2 TRBV7-8 TRBD1 NA CASSAQATGGHGELFF TGTGCCAGCAGCGCCCAAGCGACAGGGGGTCACGGGGAGCTGTTTTTT
TRBJ2-1 TRBV6-5 NA once CASQYGNNEQFF TGTGCCAGCCAGTACGGGAACAATGAGCAGTTCTTC
TRBJ2-1 TRBV7-9 NA NA CASSEGYEQFF TGTGCCAGCAGCGAGGGGTATGAGCAGTTCTTC
TRBJ2-7 TRBV6-6 NA few CASRLQGVPYEQYF TGTGCCAGCAGGTTACAGGGTGTCCCCTACGAGCAGTACTTC
TRBJ2-7 TRBV9 NA NA CASSAYSGPYEQYF TGTGCCAGCAGCGCGTACAGTGGCCCCTACGAGCAGTACTTC
TRBJ1-2 TRBV7-9 NA NA CASSPPGAPYGYTF TGTGCCAGCAGCCCTCCCGGGGCCCCCTATGGCTACACCTTC
TRBJ2-1 TRBV18 NA NA CASSSRYGRDGSYNEQFF TGTGCCAGCTCATCACGATACGGTAGGGACGGCTCCTACAATGAGCAGTTCTTC
TRBJ1-2 TRBV27 NA NA CASRRPGTGFSSGYTF TGTGCCAGCAGACGCCCGGGCACAGGCTTTTCTTCTGGCTACACCTTC
TRBJ2-2 TRBV7-2 NA NA CASSPRGGGNTGELFF TGTGCCAGCAGCCCTAGGGGAGGGGGGAACACCGGGGAGCTGTTTTTT
TRBJ1-1 TRBV13 TRBD1 medium-sized CASSSRDSMNTEAFF TGTGCCAGCAGCTCACGGGACAGCATGAACACTGAAGCTTTCTTT
TRBJ2-2 TRBV29-1 TRBD2 NA CSVPGLAGAVGELFF TGCAGCGTTCCGGGACTAGCGGGGGCGGTCGGGGAGCTGTTTTTT
TRBJ2-5 TRBV7-9 TRBD1 NA CASSGQGAVETQYF TGTGCCAGCAGCGGTCAGGGGGCTGTGGAGACCCAGTACTTC
TRBJ1-1 TRBV12-5 NA NA CASGLGPTF TGTGCTAGTGGTTTGGGACCCACCTTT
TRBJ1-5 TRBV2 NA NA CASSEATAGVRQPQHF TGTGCCAGCAGTGAAGCGACGGCAGGGGTACGTCAGCCCCAGCATTTT
TRBJ2-1 TRBV2 NA NA CASSEGRRGRDNEQFF TGTGCCAGCAGTGAAGGCCGCAGGGGAAGGGACAATGAGCAGTTCTTC
TRBJ2-7 TRBV20-1 NA NA CSAIFQREQYF TGCAGTGCTATCTTTCAGCGCGAGCAGTACTTC
TRBJ1-2 TRBV2 NA many CASGGFPYGYTF TGTGCCAGTGGGGGGTTCCCTTATGGCTACACCTTC
TRBJ2-7 TRBV7-9 NA NA CASSLEEEQYF TGTGCCAGCAGCTTAGAGGAAGAGCAGTACTTC
TRBJ1-2 TRBV27 TRBD1 NA CASSAPGGLYGYTF TGTGCCAGCAGTGCCCCAGGGGGGTTGTATGGCTACACCTTC
TRBJ1-2 TRBV7-9 NA once CASSQIVTGRNGYTF TGTGCCAGCAGCCAGATCGTTACAGGGAGGAATGGCTACACCTTC
TRBJ1-2 TRBV15 TRBD1 NA CATSPQGRGQGGYGYTF TGTGCCACCAGCCCGCAGGGGCGAGGACAGGGAGGATATGGCTACACCTTC
TRBJ1-3 TRBV7-9 NA NA CASSPGPLGKAGNTIYF TGTGCCAGCAGCCCAGGGCCTTTAGGAAAGGCTGGAAACACCATATATTTT
TRBJ2-7 TRBV10-2 NA once CASSDHEQYF TGCGCCAGCAGTGATCACGAGCAGTACTTC
TRBJ2-2 TRBV19 TRBD2 NA CASTGLASTGELFF TGTGCCAGTACTGGACTAGCCTCCACCGGGGAGCTGTTTTTT
TRBJ1-2 TRBV9 NA few CASSVGQDYGYTF TGTGCCAGCAGCGTAGGACAGGACTATGGCTACACCTTC
TRBJ2-2 TRBV7-9 NA NA CASSFWVNTGELFF TGTGCCAGCAGCTTTTGGGTGAACACCGGGGAGCTGTTTTTT
TRBJ2-7 TRBV7-9 TRBD1 NA CASSLAQGASSYEQYF TGTGCCAGCAGCTTAGCCCAGGGGGCTAGCTCCTACGAGCAGTACTTC
TRBJ2-3 TRBV7-7 NA NA CASSQTPQDTDTQYF TGTGCCAGCAGCCAAACCCCACAGGACACAGATACGCAGTATTTT
TRBJ1-2 TRBV27 NA medium-sized CASSLQAHGRDGYTF TGTGCCAGCAGTTTGCAGGCCCACGGACGGGATGGCTACACCTTC
TRBJ1-1 TRBV5-1 NA NA CASSLDTAEAFF TGCGCCAGCAGCTTGGATACAGCTGAAGCTTTCTTT
TRBJ1-2 TRBV7-9 NA NA CASSQGQGANYGYTF TGTGCCAGCAGCCAGGGACAAGGAGCTAACTATGGCTACACCTTC
TRBJ1-6 TRBV9 NA few CATQNSPLHF TGCGCTACACAAAATTCACCCCTCCACTTT
TRBJ2-1 TRBV6-1 NA NA CASRYNEQFF TGTGCCAGCAGGTACAATGAGCAGTTCTTC
TRBJ2-1 TRBV7-6 TRBD1 NA CASSRGTGGGNEQFF TGTGCCAGCAGCCGAGGGACAGGGGGTGGTAATGAGCAGTTCTTC
TRBJ2-5 TRBV9 TRBD2 NA CASSVGGTGLAGVGETQYF TGTGCCAGCAGCGTAGGCGGGACCGGACTAGCGGGGGTTGGAGAGACCCAGTACTTC
TRBJ2-5 TRBV7-9 TRBD1 NA CASSSNRDRVQETQYF TGTGCCAGCAGCTCAAATAGAGACAGGGTCCAGGAGACCCAGTACTTC
TRBJ2-1 TRBV29-1 NA NA CSVELAYNEQFF TGCAGCGTTGAACTAGCCTACAATGAGCAGTTCTTC
TRBJ1-4 TRBV4-3 NA NA CASSQDSSGGANEKLFF TGCGCCAGCAGCCAAGATTCATCCGGGGGAGCTAATGAAAAACTGTTTTTT
TRBJ2-7 TRBV14 TRBD1 NA CASSQDGQGHYEQYF TGTGCCAGCAGCCAAGATGGACAGGGCCACTACGAGCAGTACTTC
TRBJ2-7 TRBV30 TRBD1 NA CAWSVTDRDAHEQYF TGTGCCTGGAGTGTGACGGACAGGGATGCCCACGAGCAGTACTTC